This T cell receptor beta chain was retrieved from a study of TET2 disruption in CD19-targeted CAR T cells (dated by TCRdb to between 2018 and 2020). Concerning the study at large: Sample numbers were set by the original clinical trial design and sample availability, with no additional inclusion criteria. Broad study findings and their caveats: Conclusions about the CAR T cells of the patient were based on extensive analysis of a single subject.

The sample's treatment or condition label is to be understood as: autologous CTL019 cells: CD19 CAR with 4-1BB and CD3 zeta domains. The CD19 CAR incorporated TCR zeta and 4-1BB costimulatory signaling domains. T cells for CTL019 manufacturing were collected from peripheral blood by means of leukapheresis. The DNeasy Blood and Tissue Kit was used to extract genomic DNA from pre-infusion T cells, peripheral blood, or sorted post-infusion T cells. Notes on this clone: No antigen is known for it. The CDR3 is cut off 3 residues early in the read; its end comes from the germline J gene.

The immunoSEQ assay was used for deep sequencing of the TCR beta chain. On the study's bioinformatics: Only productive TCR beta rearrangements were used to compute clonotype frequencies. In its TCRdb copy, this immuneACCESS table keeps in-frame sequences only and misses some clones. Where compared with another copy, unresolved V genes explain less than half of these, and the others have no known cause. D and trimming come from the DNA, and the V and J calls and clone size come from that table. This sample's clone table shows 20,000 to 30,000 clones. In total, the top ten clones hold roughly 1.9% of the sample. Here V drops 1 base and J drops 6 bases, and the junction holds 9 bases not matched to any gene. The CDR1 and CDR2 encoded by the germline V gene are LGHNT and FRNRAP. There are 17 amino acids in the CDR3, from cysteine to phenylalanine inclusive. Sequencing covers 42 bases of the CDR3, shown here with the frame starting at base 1.

Source: CD8- CAR+ T cells sorted from cultured blood T cells, taken for CD19 CAR T cell therapy. In light of the paper, this sample's cell subset or site label describes: CD8-negative CAR-positive T cells from the infusion product. The origin of this receptor is a man aged 70 or older with chronic lymphocytic leukemia. The rearrangement combines TRBV12-5 with TRBJ2-2; TRBD1 matches 9 bases in the middle. The covered CDR3 bases are TGTGCTAGTGGTTTGGACCGGGGGGACAGGGAGGCCGGGGAG. It is translated as CASGLDRGDREAGE. The entire CDR3 protein reads CASGLDRGDREAGELFF.